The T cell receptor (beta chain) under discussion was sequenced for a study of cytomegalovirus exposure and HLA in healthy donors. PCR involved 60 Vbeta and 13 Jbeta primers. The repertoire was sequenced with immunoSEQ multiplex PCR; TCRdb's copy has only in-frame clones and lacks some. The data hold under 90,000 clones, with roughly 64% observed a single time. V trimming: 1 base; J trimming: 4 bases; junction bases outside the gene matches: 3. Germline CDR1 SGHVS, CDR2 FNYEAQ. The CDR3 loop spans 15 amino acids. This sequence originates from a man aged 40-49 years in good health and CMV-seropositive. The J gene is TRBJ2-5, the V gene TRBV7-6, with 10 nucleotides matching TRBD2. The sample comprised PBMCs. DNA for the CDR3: TGTGCCAGCAGCTTAGACGAGCGGGAGGGAGAGACCCAGTACTTC. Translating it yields CASSLDEREGETQYF.